The clone carrying this TCR beta chain was observed at least ten times. Its antigen remains unknown. These data originate in a study of T cells in Graves' hyperthyroidism and ophthalmopathy. Study results and caveats: Progression to ophthalmopathy was predicted a median of 6.5 months early. Blood also held most thyroid clonotypes expanded beyond 0.001.

TCR beta CDR3 sequences were amplified from RNA transcripts. HTBI primers were the set used in a first-round RT-PCR of the TCR CDR3. TCRdb used MiXCR to reprocess the multiplex PCR reads, holding one entry per CDR3 protein. This repertoire shows around 700,000 distinct CDR3 sequences, around a sixth found once; its top ten account for approximately 15%. PBMCs came from 9 to 10 ml fresh peripheral blood. This CDR3 comprises 14 residues. The J segment lost 4 bases and the V segment lost 4 bases, leaving 6 bases of the junction unmatched. Germline V gives CDR1 SNHLY, CDR2 FYNNEI. Sample: blood. This clonotype was sampled from a woman in her fifties or sixties with Graves' hyperthyroidism that later progressed to Graves' ophthalmopathy. J is TRBJ1-1 and V is TRBV2; TRBD1 agrees at 7 bases. CDR3 region: CASSGQGYGTEAFF. As DNA, the CDR3 is TGTGCCAGCAGTGGACAGGGATACGGCACTGAAGCTTTCTTT.